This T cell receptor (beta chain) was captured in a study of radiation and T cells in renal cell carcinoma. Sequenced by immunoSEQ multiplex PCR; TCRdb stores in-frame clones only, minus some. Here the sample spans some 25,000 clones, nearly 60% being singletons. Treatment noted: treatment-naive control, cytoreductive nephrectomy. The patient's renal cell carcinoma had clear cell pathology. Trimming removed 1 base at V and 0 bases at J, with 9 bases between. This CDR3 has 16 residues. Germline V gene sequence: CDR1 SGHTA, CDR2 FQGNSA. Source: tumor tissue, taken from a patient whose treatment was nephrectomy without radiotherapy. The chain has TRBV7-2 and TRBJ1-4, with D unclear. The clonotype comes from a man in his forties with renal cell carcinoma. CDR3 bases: TGTGCCAGCAGCTTAGGAGGGCGCTCAACTAATGAAAAACTGTTTTTT. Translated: CASSLGGRSTNEKLFF.